Below, 3 T cell receptor beta chains from the same sample are listed, as sequenced in a study of shared T cell receptors in the human thymus. Generated by immunoSEQ multiplex PCR, the TCRdb table keeps only in-frame clones and is missing some. The sample has hundreds of thousands of clones, about 87% seen once; the top ten hold just under 0.0095%. These same records also appear under a second study, on human thymus T cells.

Specimen: thymocytes. The receptors originated from a boy less than two years old with a congenital heart defect.

The chain employs TRBV4-1 and TRBJ1-2, with a weak D call TRBD1 (5 bases). This CDR3 is 16 amino acids long. Germline CDR1 reads MGHRA; CDR2 reads YSYEKL. Trimming took 4 bases from V and 4 from J, leaving 19 bases between them. CDR3 nucleotides: TGCGCCAGCAGCCCGGGGGTGGGGGAAGGTTTCTATGGCTACACCTTC. This translates into CASSPGVGEGFYGYTF.

This clone showed up just a few times. This chain connects TRBV7-3 to TRBJ2-3; D call uncertain. The CDR3 spans 14 residues. V lost 5 bases and J lost 7, with 16 bases in between. CDR1 SGHTA and CDR2 FQGTGA come from the germline V gene. CDR3 nucleotide sequence: TGTGCCAGCAGCACCCACGACTGGATCCATACGCAGTATTTT. Amino acid sequence: CASSTHDWIHTQYF.

V and J are TRBV7-9 and TRBJ1-2; TRBD1 agrees at 12 bases. The CDR3 covers 13 residues. The germline gives CDR1 SEHNR, CDR2 FQNEAQ (reference sequence). V shed 5 bases, J shed 9 bases, and the junction held 4 bases outside the gene matches. The CDR3 DNA sequence: TGTGCCAGCAGCGCGGGACAGGGGGCTAGCTACACCTTC. Translation gives CASSAGQGASYTF. The entire variable domain, with the rest obtained from reference TRBV7-9 and TRBJ1-2, is as follows: DTGVSQNPRHKITKRGQNVTFRCDPISEHNRLYWYRQTLGQGPEFLTYFQNEAQLEKSRLLSDRFSAERPKGSFSTLEIQRTEQGDSAMYLCASSAGQGASYTFGSGTRLTVV.